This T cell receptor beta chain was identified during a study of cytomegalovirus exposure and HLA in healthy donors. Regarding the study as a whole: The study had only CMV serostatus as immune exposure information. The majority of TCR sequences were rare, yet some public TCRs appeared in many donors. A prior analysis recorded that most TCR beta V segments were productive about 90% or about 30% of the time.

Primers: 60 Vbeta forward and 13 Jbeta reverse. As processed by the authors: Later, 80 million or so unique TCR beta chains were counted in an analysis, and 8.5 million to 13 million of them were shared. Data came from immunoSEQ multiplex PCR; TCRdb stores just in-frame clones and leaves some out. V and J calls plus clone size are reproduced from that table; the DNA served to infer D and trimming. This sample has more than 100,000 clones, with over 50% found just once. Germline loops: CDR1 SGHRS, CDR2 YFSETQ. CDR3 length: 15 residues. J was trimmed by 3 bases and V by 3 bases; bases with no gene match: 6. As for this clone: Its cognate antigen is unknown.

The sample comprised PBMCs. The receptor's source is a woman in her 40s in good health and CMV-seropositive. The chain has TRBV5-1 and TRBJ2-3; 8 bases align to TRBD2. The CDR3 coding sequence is TGCGCCAGCAGCTCAGCGGGAGTGGTGACAGATACGCAGTATTTT. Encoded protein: CASSSAGVVTDTQYF.